Listed here are 17 T cell receptor beta chains from one sample, sequenced in a study of vaccination and CD4 T cells after COVID-19. These receptors' targets are unknown. An Oncomine TCR Beta short-read assay was used to sequence the DNA from cultured CD4+ T cells. Using the QIAamp micro DNA kit, genomic DNA was extracted from the CD4+ T cells that had been cultured. MiXCR, run by TCRdb on the PCR reads, gives a single entry per CDR3 protein. The sample lists several thousand distinct CDR3 sequences, roughly 31% occurring once. Documented treatment: approximately 9-day PBMC culture with coronavirus spike peptide pools or control peptides (ViraFEST assay). One should note that the unexposed donor's CD4+ T cells were collected before the COVID-19 pandemic (2011-2018). Sequencing was carried out using CD4+ T cells from blood, cultured in vitro. These receptors were obtained from a human donor in good health.

This chain connects TRBV10-3 to TRBJ2-1; 7 bases agree with TRBD1. Germline trimming cut 5 bases from V and 7 bases from J; bases unmatched to any gene: 11. Germline CDR1 and CDR2: ENHRY and SYGVKD. The CDR3 has 15 residues. CDR3 in amino acids: CAISSTGRIQNEQFF. Here the CDR3 DNA reads TGTGCCATCAGTTCGACAGGGAGAATACAAAATGAGCAGTTCTTC.

Only a few counts were recorded for this clonotype. V usage is TRBV4-3 and J usage is TRBJ1-6, with 7 bases fitting TRBD1. Trimming at V came to 0 bases and at J to 10 bases, leaving 6 bases not matched to a gene. CDR1 is LGHNA, CDR2 YSLEER, per germline. CDR3 length: 15 amino acids. The CDR3 is CASSQETGEGSPLHF. The CDR3 nucleotides are TGCGCCAGCAGCCAAGAAACAGGGGAAGGGTCACCCCTCCACTTT.

This clonotype was detected a few times. The genes are TRBV10-3 and TRBJ1-5; D is unclear. The CDR3 sequence is 13 residues long. In germline, CDR1 is ENHRY, CDR2 SYGVKD. With 8 bases removed from V and 2 bases from J, the gap between germline ends came to 10 bases. The CDR3 DNA follows: TGTGCCATCGGAGCGTGGGGCAATCAGCCCCAGCATTTT. Amino acids: CAIGAWGNQPQHF.

V is TRBV6-5 and J is TRBJ2-7; TRBD1 might be the D (5 bases). Deletions cut 2 bases from V and 1 base from J, with 6 bases between. The CDR3 is made up of 13 amino acids. The V gene's germline CDR1 is MNHEY and CDR2 SVGAGI. This CDR3 reads CASSYRQSYEQYF. In nucleotides, the CDR3 is TGTGCCAGCAGTTACCGACAGTCCTACGAGCAGTACTTC.

This clonotype was picked up a small number of times. The V and J genes are TRBV2 and TRBJ2-3; possibly TRBD1 for D (6 bases). Germline V CDR1 and CDR2: SNHLY, FYNNEI. The V end was cut by 3 bases, the J end by 3 bases, with 13 bases between. The CDR3 has 15 residues. The CDR3 here is CASSDRGSRTDTQYF. The CDR3 DNA sequence: TGTGCCAGCAGTGACAGGGGAAGTAGGACAGATACGCAGTATTTT.

The rearrangement uses TRBV5-4 and TRBJ2-1, with 14 nucleotides matching TRBD2. V gave up 4 bases and J gave up 7 bases; unmatched junction bases: 4. The germline V gene encodes CDR1 SGHNT and CDR2 YYREEE (reference sequence). The CDR3 loop spans 15 amino acids. The CDR3 loop is CASSPTSGRGNEQFF. In DNA form, the CDR3 reads TGTGCCAGCAGCCCGACTAGCGGGAGGGGAAATGAGCAGTTCTTC.

The V and J genes are TRBV2 and TRBJ1-2; TRBD1 is a possible D gene (5 bases). Deletions cut 2 bases from V and 8 bases from J, with 12 bases between. Germline V CDR1 and CDR2: SNHLY, FYNNEI. The CDR3 has 13 residues. The CDR3 sequence: CASSERQTLGYTF. CDR3 nucleotide sequence: TGTGCCAGCAGTGAACGACAGACTTTAGGCTACACCTTC.

Only a few counts were recorded for this clonotype. A junction boundary mismatches the germline segment, possibly from a read error. The chain uses TRBV7-9 and TRBJ1-2, with D possibly TRBD1 on 6 matching bases. The CDR3 is 14 residues long. The germline V gene has CDR1 SEHNR and CDR2 FQNEAQ (reference sequence). CDR3 DNA sequence: TGTGCCAGCAGCTTTTCGTCCGGGACACATGGCCACACCTTC. This codes for CASSFSSGTHGHTF.

V gene TRBV20-1 combines with J gene TRBJ2-2; weak D call: TRBD1 (6 bases). The CDR3 contains 14 residues. The ends were cut back, 2 bases at V and 4 bases at J, with 11 bases in the middle. Germline CDR1 DFQATT, CDR2 SNEGSKA (reference sequence). Here the CDR3 reads CSARRQGLTGELFF. In DNA form, the CDR3 reads TGCAGTGCTAGACGGCAGGGGCTCACCGGGGAGCTGTTTTTT.

The chain has TRBV19 and TRBJ2-7, with D perhaps matching TRBD1 or TRBD2 (6 bases each). This CDR3 has 16 residues. CDR1 is LNHDA and CDR2 is SQIVND in the germline V gene (reference sequence). V lost 3 bases, J lost 4 bases, and 19 bases lay in between. CDR3 residues: CASSMIPGAGGYEQYF. The CDR3 nucleotides are TGTGCCAGTAGTATGATCCCGGGGGCCGGAGGTTACGAGCAGTACTTC.

The chain carries TRBV4-3 and TRBJ1-3, with a weak D call TRBD1 (5 bases). This CDR3 is built from 15 residues. V was trimmed by 5 bases and J by 0 bases, leaving 11 bases between them. The germline V gene encodes CDR1 LGHNA and CDR2 YSLEER. The CDR3: CASSEGQFSGNTIYF. The CDR3 DNA is TGCGCCAGCAGCGAGGGGCAGTTCTCTGGAAACACCATATATTTT.

This clonotype came up a few times. The chain links TRBV5-6 to TRBJ2-1; D gene ambiguous. CDR3 length: 15 residues. CDR1 SGHDT and CDR2 YYEEEE come from the germline V gene. V gave up 5 bases and J gave up 3 bases, with 15 bases separating them. The CDR3 spells CASSSATRNYNEQFF. The CDR3 DNA reads as TGTGCCAGCAGTTCGGCGACACGGAACTACAATGAGCAGTTCTTC.

This clonotype was picked up a small number of times. The genes are TRBV7-9 and TRBJ2-1; D is possibly TRBD1 or TRBD2 (5 bases each). V lost 7 bases, J lost 4 bases, and 23 bases lay in between. The germline V gene encodes CDR1 SEHNR and CDR2 FQNEAQ (reference sequence). The CDR3 extends over 17 amino acids. CDR3: CASNSHEGLGAYNEQFF. The CDR3 nucleotides read TGTGCCAGCAACTCCCACGAGGGGCTAGGCGCATACAATGAGCAGTTCTTC.

In this sample, this clonotype turned up a few times. This rearrangement joins TRBV20-1 to TRBJ2-3, with TRBD2 identical over 10 bases. This CDR3 has 13 amino acids. Germline V gives CDR1 DFQATT, CDR2 SNEGSKA (reference sequence). The V gene end was trimmed by 7 bases and the J gene end by 6 bases; junction bases not matched to a gene: 7. The CDR3 region is CSGSLAGTDTQYF. Written as DNA, the CDR3 is TGCAGTGGATCACTAGCGGGGACCGATACGCAGTATTTT.

This chain joins TRBV27 and TRBJ1-2; D might be TRBD1 (6 bases). The V end lost 2 bases, the J end lost 4 bases, and 11 bases lay between the germline ends. The germline V gene encodes CDR1 MNHEY and CDR2 SMNVEV (reference sequence). CDR3 size: 14 residues. The CDR3 spells CASSLNRAAYGYTF. The CDR3 DNA reads as TGTGCCAGCAGTTTAAACAGGGCGGCCTATGGCTACACCTTC.

V and J are TRBV12-2 and TRBJ2-7; no check of the table's D call, TRBD1, against the DNA was made. TRBV12-2 is classified as a pseudogene. The CDR3 extends over 16 amino acids. The CDR3 nucleotides read TGTGCAAGTCGCTCCCCTTCCGGGACAGGGGAACGCGAGCAGTACTTC. Translated: CASRSPSGTGEREQYF.

This clonotype was seen a few times. This chain uses TRBV24-1 with TRBJ1-5; D gene ambiguous. The germline V and J ends were trimmed by 4 bases and 4 bases, with 10 bases remaining between them. CDR1 is KGHDR, CDR2 SFDVKD, per germline. There are 14 residues in the CDR3. CDR3 residues: CATSETLGNQPQHF. As DNA, the CDR3 is TGTGCCACCAGTGAAACTCTCGGGAATCAGCCCCAGCATTTT.